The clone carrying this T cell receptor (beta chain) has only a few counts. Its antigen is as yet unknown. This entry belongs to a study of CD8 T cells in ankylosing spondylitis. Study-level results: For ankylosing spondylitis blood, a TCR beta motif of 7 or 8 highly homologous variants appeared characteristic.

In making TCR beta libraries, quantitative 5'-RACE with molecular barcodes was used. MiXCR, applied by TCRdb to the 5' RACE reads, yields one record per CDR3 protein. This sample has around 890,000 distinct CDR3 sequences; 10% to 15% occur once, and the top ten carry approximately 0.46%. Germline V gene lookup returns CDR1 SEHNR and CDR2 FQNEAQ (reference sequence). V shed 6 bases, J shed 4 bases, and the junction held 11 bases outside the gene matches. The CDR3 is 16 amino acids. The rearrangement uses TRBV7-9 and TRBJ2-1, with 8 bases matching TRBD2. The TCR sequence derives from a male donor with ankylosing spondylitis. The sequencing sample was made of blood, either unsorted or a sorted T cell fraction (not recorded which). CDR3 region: CASRSSGGLTYNEQFF. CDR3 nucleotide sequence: TGTGCCAGCAGATCCAGCGGGGGCCTAACTTACAATGAGCAGTTCTTC.